What follows is one T cell receptor beta chain and its context. At one of its ends the junction is not consistent with the germline gene, which may arise from a read error. How the authors handled the data: Reference gene primer amplification gave nucleated cell count estimates. Generated by immunoSEQ multiplex PCR, the TCRdb table keeps only in-frame clones and is missing some. V and J calls plus clone size are reproduced from that table; the DNA served to infer D and trimming. The repertoire includes around 460,000 clones, 70% to 90% of them detected once, and 0.75% to 0.85% sits in the top ten. Per the germline V gene, CDR1 is MGHRA and CDR2 is YSYEKL. The CDR3 runs 11 residues. Those enrolled in Seattle joined during active infection and were followed longitudinally afterward. The sample comes from a study of blood T cell repertoires in COVID-19. Across the study: Acute and convalescent COVID-19 samples came from the United States, Italy and Spain. The analysed material was cDNA or gDNA that came from T cells, B-cell-depleted T cells, or PBMCs.

The sequence derives from a man between 18 and 29 years old with COVID-19, enrolled during active disease. The gene calls are TRBV4-1 and TRBJ2-7, with 7 bases that match TRBD1. The sequencing input was peripheral blood. The CDR3 DNA reads TGCGCCAGCAGCCAAGAGGACCAGGGGGTCTTC. Amino acid sequence: CASSQEDQGVF.